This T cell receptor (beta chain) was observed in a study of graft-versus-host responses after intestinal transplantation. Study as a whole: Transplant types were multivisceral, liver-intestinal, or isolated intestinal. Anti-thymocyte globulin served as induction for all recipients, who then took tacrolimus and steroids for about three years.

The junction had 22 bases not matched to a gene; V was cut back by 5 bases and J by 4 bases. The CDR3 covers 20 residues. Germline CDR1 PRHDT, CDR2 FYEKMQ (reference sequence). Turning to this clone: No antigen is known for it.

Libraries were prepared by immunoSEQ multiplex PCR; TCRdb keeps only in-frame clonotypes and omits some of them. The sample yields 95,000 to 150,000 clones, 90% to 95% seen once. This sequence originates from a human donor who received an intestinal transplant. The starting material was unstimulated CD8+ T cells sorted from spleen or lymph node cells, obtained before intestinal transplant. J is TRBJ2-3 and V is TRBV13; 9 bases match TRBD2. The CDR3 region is CASSVSREIAREGEPDTQYF. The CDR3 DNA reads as TGTGCCAGCAGCGTATCGAGGGAAATTGCGCGGGAGGGGGAGCCAGATACGCAGTATTTT. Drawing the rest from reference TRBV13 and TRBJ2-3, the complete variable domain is AAGVIQSPRHLIKEKRETATLKCYPIPRHDTVYWYQQGPGQDPQFLISFYEKMQSDKGSIPDRFSAQQFSDYHSELNMSSLELGDSALYFCASSVSREIAREGEPDTQYFGPGTRLTVL.